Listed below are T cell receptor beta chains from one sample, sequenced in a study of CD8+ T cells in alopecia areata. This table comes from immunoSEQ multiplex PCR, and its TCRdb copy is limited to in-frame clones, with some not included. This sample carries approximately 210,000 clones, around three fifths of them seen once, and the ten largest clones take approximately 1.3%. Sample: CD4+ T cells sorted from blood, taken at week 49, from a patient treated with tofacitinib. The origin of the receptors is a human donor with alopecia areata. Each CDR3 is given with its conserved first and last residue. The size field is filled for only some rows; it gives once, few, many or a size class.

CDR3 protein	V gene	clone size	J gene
CASRRDSTYEQYF	TRBV7-9	few	TRBJ2-7
CASEAAGLEQYF	TRBV2	once	TRBJ2-7
CASSQDRGRDTQYF	TRBV4-3	NA	TRBJ2-3
CAWSLAEVLFF	TRBV30	NA	TRBJ1-4
CAWGRDYNSPLHF	TRBV30	NA	TRBJ1-6
CSVNGPWTGGEEQYF	TRBV29-1	NA	TRBJ2-7
CASSPGQERNYGYTF	TRBV4-3	NA	TRBJ1-2
CASSLYRAGGRRGHEQFF	TRBV11-2	NA	TRBJ2-1
CAWTRNTGELFF	TRBV30	NA	TRBJ2-2
CAWSRTGGRDTQYF	TRBV30	NA	TRBJ2-3
CSGRAGLNTEAFF	TRBV29-1	NA	TRBJ1-1
CASSLGTLLGRGNSPLHF	TRBV27	NA	TRBJ1-6
CAAGTYGYTF	TRBV30	once	TRBJ1-2
CASSPIGPSAYGYTF	TRBV7-9	NA	TRBJ1-2
CASRTPTEKGYTF	TRBV4-1	NA	TRBJ1-2
CASSSGANVLTF	TRBV6-5	NA	TRBJ2-6
CASSPTGGNYEQYF	TRBV7-2	NA	TRBJ2-7
CASSLGGRAQETQYF	TRBV7-2	NA	TRBJ2-5
CSVGGTYEAFF	TRBV29-1	NA	TRBJ1-1
CAWMRRGARYNEQFF	TRBV30	NA	TRBJ2-1
CASSSRQNQPQHF	TRBV11-2	once	TRBJ1-5
CASTLTGSSDIQYF	TRBV5-1	NA	TRBJ2-4
CASSSTGMGTDTQYF	TRBV7-2	few	TRBJ2-3
CSVAAGGTDTQYF	TRBV29-1	few	TRBJ2-3
CASSLYRGGQYEQYF	TRBV27	once	TRBJ2-7
CASSLGAGRNSPLHF	TRBV27	once	TRBJ1-6
CASSHLDSYEQYF	TRBV14	NA	TRBJ2-7
CSVETLTPITGVLTGYTF	TRBV29-1	NA	TRBJ1-2
CASSRGRQLEQYF	TRBV5-1	NA	TRBJ2-7
CASSAPDRGYYGYTF	TRBV2	NA	TRBJ1-2
CAWSRRSVAGGTEAFF	TRBV30	NA	TRBJ1-1
CASSVSSGYSTDTQYF	TRBV9	NA	TRBJ2-3
CASSAQGAGANVLTF	TRBV9	NA	TRBJ2-6
CAWSVLGVGNQPQHF	TRBV30	NA	TRBJ1-5
CASSRSGGTGASYGYTF	TRBV4-3	few	TRBJ1-2
CSVGEGADQPQHF	TRBV29-1	few	TRBJ1-5
CASSYSGISTDTQYF	TRBV6-5	NA	TRBJ2-3
CASSRHNEQFF	TRBV2	NA	TRBJ2-1
CASSLTGTHTEAFF	TRBV5-1	NA	TRBJ1-1
CASSEVARGYFFF	TRBV25-1	NA	TRBJ1-1
CASSPGEGAYNSPLHF	TRBV7-2	NA	TRBJ1-6
CAWRRQGSYEQYF	TRBV30	NA	TRBJ2-7
CASSPRDRGSEQYF	TRBV2	NA	TRBJ2-7
CAWGQGHEQFF	TRBV30	NA	TRBJ2-1